This passage covers 6 T cell receptor beta chains from one sample sequenced in a study of blood T cells in healthy people across ages. Then a second PCR, running roughly 6 to 12 cycles, was carried out with a sample-barcoded 5' primer and a J-beta primer mix. TCRdb re-called the 5' RACE reads with MiXCR, one entry per CDR3 protein. Here the sample spans 700,000 to 950,000 distinct CDR3 sequences, more than 45% being singletons. The sample comprised blood. These TCRs come from a man under 40 in good health.

This clonotype was observed at least ten times. A read error may explain this, as a much larger clone is one base away. For the CDR3, the DNA is TGCAGCGGGGCGGGGGGCATGCTGAATGAGCAGTACTTC. Encoded protein: CSGAGGMLNEQYF. The J gene is TRBJ2-7, the V gene TRBV29-1, with 8 bases lining up with TRBD2. CDR1 and CDR2 from the germline V gene are SQVTM and ANQGSEA. Unmatched junction bases numbered 12, after V lost 7 bases and J lost 7 bases. CDR3 length: 13 residues.

This clonotype turned up a few times. CDR3 nucleotide sequence: TGTGCCAGCAGTTTTGAGTGGCAGAACGAGCAGTACTTC. Translation: CASSFEWQNEQYF. The V and J genes are TRBV12-3 or TRBV12-4 and TRBJ2-5; D remains ambiguous. The end of the DNA aligns better with TRBJ2-7, so the J call may be wrong. The CDR3 loop spans 13 amino acids.

V gene TRBV28 combines with J gene TRBJ2-4, with 7 nucleotides matching TRBD1. The DNA end favors TRBJ2-7, so the J call may be wrong. From germline, CDR1 is MDHEN and CDR2 SYDVKM. The length of the CDR3 is 12 residues. CDR3 sequence: CASATGSYEQYF. The CDR3 DNA reads as TGTGCCAGCGCGACAGGGAGCTACGAGCAGTACTTC.

This clonotype has only one observation. V gene TRBV6-5 combines with J gene TRBJ1-6; D may be TRBD1 (5 bases). V lost 2 bases and J lost 0, with 14 bases in between. CDR3 length equals 18 residues. Germline CDR1 is MNHEY and CDR2 is SVGAGI. CDR3 in DNA: TGTGCCAGCAGTTACCACTCCGGGACGAGCTCCTATAATTCACCCCTCCACTTT. It yields the protein CASSYHSGTSSYNSPLHF.

V gene TRBV3-1 combines with J gene TRBJ2-7; 9 bases are shared with TRBD2. The J call may be faulty, since TRBJ2-5 better matches the DNA end. Germline V gene sequence: CDR1 LGHDT, CDR2 YNNKEL (reference sequence). The CDR3 consists of 15 residues. The CDR3 DNA is TGTGCCAGCAGCCAAGATACTAGCGGGTGGGAGACCCAGTACTTC. Residues: CASSQDTSGWETQYF.

The V and J genes are TRBV7-9 and TRBJ2-3; 10 positions agree with TRBD1. The germline gives CDR1 SEHNR, CDR2 FQNEAQ (reference sequence). The CDR3 consists of 17 residues. V dropped 4 bases and J dropped 2; count of bases not matched to a gene: 9. CDR3 amino acids: CASSSKRQGAITDTQYF. CDR3 bases: TGTGCCAGCAGCTCCAAGAGACAGGGGGCGATCACAGATACGCAGTATTTT.